Described below is a single TCR beta chain sequence and its context. Its antigen is not known. The CDR3 is 14 residues long. V was trimmed by 0 bases and J by 0 bases, leaving 3 bases between them. CDR1 is SGHAT and CDR2 is FQNNGV in the germline V gene. The record originates from a study of cytomegalovirus exposure and HLA in healthy donors. Study conclusions and caveats: The study labeled more than 150 TCR beta chains cytomegalovirus-associated.

In the PCR, 60 Vbeta and 13 Jbeta primers were used. Data came from immunoSEQ multiplex PCR; TCRdb stores just in-frame clones and leaves some out. The data show some 150,000 clones, 80% seen once. The chain uses TRBV11-2 and TRBJ2-1; D unclear. Sequencing input: PBMCs. This receptor was obtained from a man between 18 and 35 years old in good health and CMV-seropositive. The CDR3 loop is CASSLESSYNEQFF. The CDR3 DNA reads as TGTGCCAGCAGCTTAGAGAGCTCCTACAATGAGCAGTTCTTC.